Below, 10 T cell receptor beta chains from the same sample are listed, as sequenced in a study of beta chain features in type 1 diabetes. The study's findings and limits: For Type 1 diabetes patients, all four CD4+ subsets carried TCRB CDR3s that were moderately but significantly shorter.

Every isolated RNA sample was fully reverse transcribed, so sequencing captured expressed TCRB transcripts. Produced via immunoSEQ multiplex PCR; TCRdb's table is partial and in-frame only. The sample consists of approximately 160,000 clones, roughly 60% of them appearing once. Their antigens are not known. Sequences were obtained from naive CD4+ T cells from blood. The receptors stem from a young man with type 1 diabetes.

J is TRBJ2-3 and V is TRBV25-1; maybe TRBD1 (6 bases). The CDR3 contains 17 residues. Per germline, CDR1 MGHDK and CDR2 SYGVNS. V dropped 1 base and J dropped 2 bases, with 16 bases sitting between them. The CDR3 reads CASSELAGGAFTDTQYF. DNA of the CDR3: TGTGCCAGCAGTGAATTAGCTGGGGGCGCGTTCACAGATACGCAGTATTTT.

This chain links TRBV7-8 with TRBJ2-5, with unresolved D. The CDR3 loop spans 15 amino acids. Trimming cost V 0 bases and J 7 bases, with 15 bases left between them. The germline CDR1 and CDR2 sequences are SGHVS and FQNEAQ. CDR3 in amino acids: CASSLAEGSLMTQYF. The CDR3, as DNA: TGTGCCAGCAGCTTAGCAGAAGGGTCCCTCATGACCCAGTACTTC.

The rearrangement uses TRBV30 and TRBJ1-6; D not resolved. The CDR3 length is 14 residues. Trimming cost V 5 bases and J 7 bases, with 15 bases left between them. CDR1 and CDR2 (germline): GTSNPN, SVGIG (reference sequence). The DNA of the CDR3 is TGTGCCTGGTCGTGGGGAGGCGCCAATTCACCCCTCCACTTT. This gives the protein CAWSWGGANSPLHF.

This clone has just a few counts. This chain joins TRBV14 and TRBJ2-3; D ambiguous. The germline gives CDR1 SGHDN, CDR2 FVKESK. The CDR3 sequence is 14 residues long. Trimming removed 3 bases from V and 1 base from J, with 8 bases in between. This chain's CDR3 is CASSQNWGTDTQYF. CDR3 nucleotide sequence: TGTGCCAGCAGCCAGAACTGGGGCACAGATACGCAGTATTTT. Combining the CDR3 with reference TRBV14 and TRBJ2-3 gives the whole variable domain EAGVTQFPSHSVIEKGQTVTLRCDPISGHDNLYWYRRVMGKEIKFLLHFVKESKQDESGMPNNRFLAERTGGTYSTLKVQPAELEDSGVYFCASSQNWGTDTQYFGPGTRLTVL.

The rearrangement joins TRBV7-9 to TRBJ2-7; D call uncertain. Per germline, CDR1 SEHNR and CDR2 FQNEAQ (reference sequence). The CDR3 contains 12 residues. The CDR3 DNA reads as TGTGCCAGCAGCCCCCGGATCGGTGACCCTTCGGTC. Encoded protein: CASSPRIGDPSV.

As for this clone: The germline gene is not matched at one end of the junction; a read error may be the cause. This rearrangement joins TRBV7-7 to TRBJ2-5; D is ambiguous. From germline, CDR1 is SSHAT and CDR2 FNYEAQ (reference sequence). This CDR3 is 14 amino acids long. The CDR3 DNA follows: TGTGCTAGCAGCTTAGGTAGTCCCCCTCAGACCCAGTACTTC. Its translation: CASSLGSPPQTQYF.

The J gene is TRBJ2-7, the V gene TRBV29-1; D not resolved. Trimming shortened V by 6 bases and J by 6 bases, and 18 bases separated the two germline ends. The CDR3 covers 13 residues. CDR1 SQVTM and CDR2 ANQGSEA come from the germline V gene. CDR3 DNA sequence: TGCAGCGTGAGCAGTAAAGCCCCCCGCGAGCAGTACTTC. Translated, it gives CSVSSKAPREQYF.

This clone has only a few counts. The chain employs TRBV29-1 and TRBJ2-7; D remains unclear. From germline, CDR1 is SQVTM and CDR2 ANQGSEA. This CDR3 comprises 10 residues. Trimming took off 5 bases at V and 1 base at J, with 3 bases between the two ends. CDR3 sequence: CSVRSYEQYF. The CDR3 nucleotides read TGCAGCGTTCGTTCCTACGAGCAGTACTTC.

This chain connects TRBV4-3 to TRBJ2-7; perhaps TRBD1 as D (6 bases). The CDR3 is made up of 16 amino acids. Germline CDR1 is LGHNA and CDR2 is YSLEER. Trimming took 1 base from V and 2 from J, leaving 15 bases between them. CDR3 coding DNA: TGCGCCAGCAGCCAAGTACCCGGGACATTGGCCTACGAGCAGTACTTC. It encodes CASSQVPGTLAYEQYF.

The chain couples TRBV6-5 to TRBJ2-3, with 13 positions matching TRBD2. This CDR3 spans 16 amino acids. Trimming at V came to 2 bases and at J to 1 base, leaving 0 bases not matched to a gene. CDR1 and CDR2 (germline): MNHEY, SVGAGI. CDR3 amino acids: CASSYGTSGGTDTQYF. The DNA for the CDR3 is TGTGCCAGCAGTTACGGGACTAGCGGGGGCACAGATACGCAGTATTTT.